Below are 7 T cell receptor beta chains sequenced from a single sample in a study of blood T cell repertoires in COVID-19. Repertoires were generated with immunoSEQ multiplex PCR, while TCRdb's copy carries only in-frame clones and drops some. The sample gives some 150,000 clones, around 86% of which show up once; less than 6.5% is in the top ten. Source material: peripheral blood. The receptors originated from a human donor in a cohort sampled during active COVID-19.

The V gene is TRBV5-1, the J gene TRBJ2-1, with 16 positions matching TRBD2. The CDR3 is 20 residues long. Trimming removed 6 bases from V and 2 bases from J; junction bases left unmatched: 14. Germline V lookup: CDR1 SGHRS, CDR2 YFSETQ. CDR3 sequence: CASTTTAGTSGRAPYNEQFF. The CDR3 DNA reads TGCGCCAGCACCACAACTGCCGGGACTAGCGGGAGGGCCCCCTACAATGAGCAGTTCTTC.

The rearrangement links TRBV24-1 to TRBJ1-1; 9 positions agree with TRBD1. After removal of 2 bases from V and 3 bases from J, the junction contained 3 bases not matched to a gene. CDR1 is KGHDR, CDR2 SFDVKD, per germline. This CDR3 has 15 residues. CDR3 sequence reads: CATSDWDREDTEAFF. The CDR3 DNA sequence: TGTGCCACCAGTGATTGGGACAGGGAGGACACTGAAGCTTTCTTT.

This clone was recorded a few times. This chain uses TRBV20-1 with TRBJ1-2; a weak D match, TRBD1 (5 bases). Trimming cost V 6 bases and J 7 bases, with 12 bases left between them. This CDR3 region has 11 residues. Looked up from germline, CDR1 is DFQATT and CDR2 is SNEGSKA (reference sequence). CDR3 DNA sequence: TGCAGTGCGACCCCCAGGGCTGGCTACACCTTC. Translated, it gives CSATPRAGYTF.

The chain has TRBV2 and TRBJ2-1; 15 nucleotides line up with TRBD2. The V and J ends lost 8 bases and 6 bases, in that order; junction bases with no gene match: 23. The CDR3 is made up of 21 amino acids. Germline assignment: CDR1 SNHLY and CDR2 FYNNEI. CDR3 loop: CASLPGLAGGKGVKLGNEQFF. The CDR3 DNA follows: TGTGCCAGCCTTCCGGGACTAGCGGGGGGAAAAGGGGTCAAGCTTGGCAATGAGCAGTTCTTC.

This sequence joins TRBV7-3 and TRBJ2-1; tentatively, D is TRBD1 (5 bases). The V gene's germline CDR1 is SGHTA and CDR2 FQGTGA. The CDR3 runs 13 residues. Trimming shortened V by 2 bases and J by 7 bases, and 9 bases separated the two germline ends. CDR3 in amino acids: CASSLLGVNEQFF. CDR3 nucleotides: TGTGCCAGCAGCTTATTAGGGGTGAATGAGCAGTTCTTC.

The V call is TRBV27, the J call TRBJ1-5; D uncertain. Trimming took off 4 bases at V and 4 bases at J, with 8 bases between the two ends. The CDR3 is made up of 13 amino acids. CDR1 is MNHEY, CDR2 SMNVEV, per germline (reference sequence). The CDR3 sequence: CASSYQVNQPQHF. As DNA, the CDR3 is TGTGCCAGCAGTTACCAGGTTAATCAGCCCCAGCATTTT.

V is TRBV7-3 and J is TRBJ2-3, with TRBD2 matching 9 bases. J lost 3 bases, V lost 5 bases, and 6 bases had no gene match. The CDR3 covers 15 residues. Germline values: CDR1 SGHTA, CDR2 FQGTGA. In DNA form, the CDR3 reads TGTGCCAGCAGCATTAGCGGGGGCGGGACAGATACGCAGTATTTT. This encodes CASSISGGGTDTQYF. The variable domain in full, with the rest retrieved from reference TRBV7-3 and TRBJ2-3, is GAGVSQTPSNKVTEKGKYVELRCDPISGHTALYWYRQSLGQGPEFLIYFQGTGAADDSGLPNDRFFAVRPEGSVSTLKIQRTERGDSAVYLCASSISGGGTDTQYFGPGTRLTVL.